The 4 T cell receptor beta chains below were found in one sample sequenced in a study of shared clonotypes between healthy human individuals. Sequenced by immunoSEQ multiplex PCR; TCRdb stores in-frame clones only, minus some. The repertoire holds 450,000 to 700,000 clones, with around 95% as singletons. Naive CD8 cells, CD45RO-negative and positively selected for CCR7, excluded terminally differentiated effector memory CD45RA+ cells. The sample taken for sequencing was naive CD8+ T cells sorted from blood. The source is a woman aged 25-40 years in good health.

The CDR3 DNA reads TGTGCCAGCAGCCACTTCTACGAGCAGTACTTC. Translation gives CASSHFYEQYF. The chain couples TRBV28 to TRBJ2-7; no clear D. Deletions cut 6 bases from V and 3 bases from J, with 6 bases between. The CDR3 consists of 11 residues. From germline, CDR1 is MDHEN and CDR2 SYDVKM.

V is TRBV28 and J is TRBJ1-5; D remains ambiguous. In germline, CDR1 is MDHEN, CDR2 SYDVKM. The germline V and J ends were trimmed by 3 bases and 4 bases, with 10 bases remaining between them. This CDR3 region has 14 residues. CDR3 sequence: CASSFVQVNQPQHF. The CDR3, as DNA: TGTGCCAGCAGTTTTGTCCAGGTTAATCAGCCCCAGCATTTT.

The genes are TRBV7-2 and TRBJ1-5; D is uncertain. Deletions cut 3 bases from V and 5 bases from J, with 11 bases between. Germline values: CDR1 SGHTA, CDR2 FQGNSA. The CDR3 length is 14 residues. The CDR3 loop reads CASSFLDGYQPQHF. The DNA of the CDR3 is TGTGCCAGCAGCTTCTTGGACGGGTATCAGCCCCAGCATTTT.

J is TRBJ2-5 and V is TRBV29-1, with a possible D match to TRBD2 (5 bases). This CDR3 is built from 15 residues. Per the germline V gene, CDR1 is SQVTM and CDR2 is ANQGSEA. Trimming left V 0 bases short and J 1 base short, with 12 bases between. In DNA, the CDR3 is TGCAGCGTTGAAGATGGGCGCACTAGCCAAGAGACCCAGTACTTC. Protein sequence: CSVEDGRTSQETQYF.